The clone carrying this T cell receptor (beta chain) was seen many times. Germline values: CDR1 SGHRS, CDR2 YFSETQ. The length of the CDR3 is 12 residues. V dropped 3 bases and J dropped 5 bases, with 8 bases sitting between them. The data were taken from a study of neurological immune-mediated disorders. TCRdb re-derived calls from the 5' RACE reads in MiXCR, one entry per CDR3 protein. The sample has 40,000 or so distinct CDR3 sequences; 2.5% are singletons. What was sequenced was PBMCs. The clonotype originates from a man aged 25 to 45 with multiple sclerosis. The chain links TRBV5-1 to TRBJ2-5, with D possibly matching TRBD2 (6 bases). CDR3 residues: CASSSGGETQYF. In DNA, the CDR3 is TGCGCCAGCAGCTCTGGGGGGGAGACCCAGTACTTC.